This entry features one TCR beta chain sequence. The data derive from a study of blood T cell repertoires in COVID-19. Background on the study: PBMCs, B-cell-depleted T cells, or T cells provided the cDNA or gDNA that made up the material.

CDR1 LGHNA and CDR2 YSLEER come from the germline V gene. The CDR3 length is 15 residues. J lost 10 bases, V lost 3 bases, and 6 bases had no gene match. The method was immunoSEQ multiplex PCR; TCRdb's version includes in-frame clones alone and lacks a portion of them. Of roughly 260,000 clones in the sample, roughly 87% were seen once. The origin of this receptor is a woman aged 50 to 65 who had recovered from COVID-19. This chain uses TRBV4-3 with TRBJ1-6; the match to TRBD1 covers 10 bases. The sample was peripheral blood. CDR3 nucleotides: TGCGCCAGCAGCCAGGCATGGACAGGGGGATCACCCCTCCACTTT. This gives the protein CASSQAWTGGSPLHF.